One and the same sample provided the 31 T cell receptor beta chains below, sequenced in a study of cytomegalovirus exposure and HLA in healthy donors. Researchers ran the PCR with 60 Vbeta and 13 Jbeta primers. The data were produced by immunoSEQ multiplex PCR, yet TCRdb's version contains in-frame clones alone and is incomplete. The sample has roughly 97,000 clones, about 9.4% seen once. Sequences were obtained from PBMCs. All receptors derive from a man aged 35 to 55 in good health and CMV-seropositive.

The table lists this clone with a few counts. The chain couples TRBV6-6 to TRBJ1-2; D unresolved. Deletions cut 7 bases from V and 0 bases from J, with 9 bases between. The CDR3 covers 13 residues. The germline gives CDR1 MNHNY, CDR2 SVGAGI (reference sequence). Here the CDR3 DNA reads TGTGCCAGCAATTCAATAGCTAACTATGGCTACACCTTC. Its protein is CASNSIANYGYTF.

The chain couples TRBV4-2 to TRBJ2-1, with a possible D match to TRBD2 (6 bases). The CDR3 loop spans 17 amino acids. Trimming removed 1 base from V and 1 base from J, with 14 bases in between. Germline V gene data show CDR1 as LGHNA and CDR2 as YNFKEQ. The chain's CDR3 is CASSQALELASYNEQFF. CDR3 DNA sequence: TGTGCCAGCAGCCAAGCTCTGGAGCTAGCGTCCTACAATGAGCAGTTCTTC.

This clone showed up many times. The rearrangement links TRBV5-1 to TRBJ2-1, with 9 bases fitting TRBD2. J lost 4 bases, V lost 4 bases, and 9 bases had no gene match. Germline V gives CDR1 SGHRS, CDR2 YFSETQ. This CDR3 contains 16 residues. DNA of the CDR3: TGCGCCAGCAGCATGACCGGGACTAGCACTTACAATGAGCAGTTCTTC. As protein: CASSMTGTSTYNEQFF.

The chain employs TRBV9 and TRBJ2-1, with TRBD1 matching over 10 bases. J lost 9 bases, V lost 3 bases, and 12 bases had no gene match. The V gene's germline CDR1 is SGDLS and CDR2 YYNGEE. This CDR3 is 16 amino acids long. CDR3: CASSGKTGQGRGEQFF. The CDR3 DNA reads TGTGCCAGCAGCGGCAAGACGGGACAGGGGCGAGGTGAGCAGTTCTTC.

The chain uses TRBV9 and TRBJ2-5; TRBD2 matches at 7 bases. V was clipped by 7 bases and J by 2 bases; unmatched bases: 5. The CDR3 length is 13 residues. Germline CDR1 and CDR2: SGDLS and YYNGEE. In DNA form, the CDR3 reads TGTGCCAGCGGGGGGGACCGTCAAGAGACCCAGTACTTC. Its translation is CASGGDRQETQYF.

This clone appeared a few times. The rearrangement joins TRBV10-3 to TRBJ2-7; TRBD1 is a possible D gene (7 bases). The V end was cut by 5 bases, the J end by 6 bases, with 20 bases between. The length of the CDR3 is 15 residues. The germline V gene encodes CDR1 ENHRY and CDR2 SYGVKD. This CDR3 is CAISSLRQGGREQYF. Here the CDR3 DNA reads TGTGCCATCAGTTCTTTGAGGCAGGGGGGCCGCGAGCAGTACTTC.

This clone was found a few times. The rearrangement joins TRBV19 to TRBJ1-5; 12 positions agree with TRBD1. The V and J ends lost 0 bases and 7 bases, in that order; junction bases with no gene match: 10. This CDR3 spans 18 amino acids. The V gene's germline CDR1 is LNHDA and CDR2 SQIVND (reference sequence). The CDR3 DNA is TGTGCCAGTAGTATAGATCGTGGGACAGGGGGCCTTGGACAGCCCCAGCATTTT. Protein product: CASSIDRGTGGLGQPQHF.

This chain uses TRBV6-1 with TRBJ2-3; D remains unclear. CDR1 is MNHNS, CDR2 SASEGT, per germline. The CDR3 totals 12 residues. V lost 4 bases, J lost 8 bases, and 10 bases lay in between. For the CDR3, the DNA is TGTGCCAGCAGTGCTGCTCCAGGTACGCAGTATTTT. As protein: CASSAAPGTQYF.

This clone was counted between two and nine times. The rearrangement joins TRBV29-1 to TRBJ2-5, with TRBD2 matching 15 bases. V shed 6 bases, J shed 5 bases, and the junction held 4 bases outside the gene matches. Germline values: CDR1 SQVTM, CDR2 ANQGSEA. The CDR3 consists of 14 residues. The CDR3 reads CSVGLAGGRETQYF. CDR3 nucleotides: TGCAGCGTAGGACTAGCGGGAGGGCGGGAGACCCAGTACTTC.

This clone occurred a few times. This chain links TRBV11-2 with TRBJ1-1; D might be TRBD1 (6 bases). Germline-derived CDR1 and CDR2 are SGHAT and FQNNGV. The CDR3 loop spans 15 amino acids. Trimming removed 1 base from V and 0 bases from J, with 9 bases in between. CDR3 DNA sequence: TGTGCCAGCAGCTTAGTAGAGGGGGTGAACACTGAAGCTTTCTTT. It codes for CASSLVEGVNTEAFF.

This clone was seen a few times. The CDR3 reads CATSILTETYEQYF. CDR3 bases: TGTGCCACCAGCATCCTGACAGAGACCTACGAGCAGTACTTC. The chain carries TRBV15 and TRBJ2-7; D is perhaps TRBD1 (5 bases). The length of the CDR3 is 14 residues. In germline, CDR1 is LNHNV, CDR2 YYDKDF (reference sequence). V was shortened by 4 bases and J by 2 bases, with 12 bases between the two germline ends.

The chain joins TRBV5-1 to TRBJ2-3; 7 bases match TRBD1. The germline V gene has CDR1 SGHRS and CDR2 YFSETQ. The CDR3 totals 15 residues. Trimming removed 3 bases from V and 2 bases from J; junction bases left unmatched: 6. The CDR3 sequence is CASSWTGYYTDTQYF. CDR3 DNA sequence: TGCGCCAGCAGCTGGACAGGATACTACACAGATACGCAGTATTTT.

V gene TRBV7-9 combines with J gene TRBJ2-1, with a weak D call TRBD2 (6 bases). V dropped 3 bases and J dropped 2 bases, with 14 bases sitting between them. Per germline, CDR1 SEHNR and CDR2 FQNEAQ (reference sequence). The CDR3 runs 16 residues. The CDR3 region is CASSFLRSGAYNEQFF. Written as DNA, the CDR3 is TGTGCCAGCAGCTTCCTTAGGTCGGGGGCCTACAATGAGCAGTTCTTC.

This clone appeared a few times. The chain recombines TRBV6-1 with TRBJ1-1; TRBD1 might be the D (6 bases). Germline V gives CDR1 MNHNS, CDR2 SASEGT. This CDR3 region has 13 residues. Deletions cut 7 bases from V and 10 bases from J, with 19 bases between. The DNA of the CDR3 is TGTGCCAGCATTCAAGGGGCACAGGGCTTAGCTTTCTTT. This sequence encodes CASIQGAQGLAFF.

J is TRBJ2-3 and V is TRBV7-9, with a weak D call TRBD2 (6 bases). The CDR3 has 19 amino acids. Per the germline V gene, CDR1 is SEHNR and CDR2 is FQNEAQ (reference sequence). Trimming shortened V by 2 bases and J by 2 bases, and 23 bases separated the two germline ends. Written as DNA, the CDR3 is TGTGCCAGCAGCTTAAGACTAGGCCAGGAAACGCAACCCACAGATACGCAGTATTTT. It yields the protein CASSLRLGQETQPTDTQYF.

This clone was counted between two and nine times. The gene calls are TRBV30 and TRBJ2-5; D is unclear. Trimming left V 2 bases short and J 5 bases short, with 12 bases between. The CDR3 contains 13 residues. Germline loops: CDR1 GTSNPN, CDR2 SVGIG (reference sequence). DNA of the CDR3: TGTGCCTGGAGTAGGCTAGGCGGTGAGACCCAGTACTTC. It is translated as CAWSRLGGETQYF.

The chain carries TRBV5-1 and TRBJ2-5; 9 nucleotides match TRBD2. V trimming: 3 bases; J trimming: 4 bases; junction bases outside the gene matches: 10. From germline, CDR1 is SGHRS and CDR2 YFSETQ. This CDR3 has 16 residues. The DNA for the CDR3 is TGCGCCAGCAGCTCCAATAGCGGGAGCGGATTAGAGACCCAGTACTTC. Translated: CASSSNSGSGLETQYF.

This clone is medium-sized in the sample. J is TRBJ2-3 and V is TRBV6-1; TRBD2 might be the D (6 bases). Germline CDR1 reads MNHNS; CDR2 reads SASEGT. The ends were cut back, 9 bases at V and 1 base at J, with 14 bases in the middle. The CDR3 covers 14 residues. CDR3 DNA sequence: TGTGCCAGTCGACTAGGGTCTGGCACAGATACGCAGTATTTT. This encodes CASRLGSGTDTQYF.

The chain links TRBV21-1 to TRBJ2-1; TRBD1, the table's D call, was not compared with the DNA. TRBV21-1 is noted as a pseudogene. The length of the CDR3 is 14 residues. CDR3 amino acids: CASSKGQGINEQFF. Here the CDR3 DNA reads TGTGCCAGCAGCAAGGGACAGGGTATCAATGAGCAGTTCTTC.

This clone was recorded a few times. The chain couples TRBV5-4 to TRBJ2-1, with a possible D match to TRBD2 (7 bases). Germline V gives CDR1 SGHNT, CDR2 YYREEE (reference sequence). There are 16 residues in the CDR3. V was pared by 2 bases and J by 6 bases, with 18 bases between. Written as DNA, the CDR3 is TGTGCCAGCAGCTTAGGGGGGGCGGGAGCTTCCAATGAGCAGTTCTTC. Encoded protein: CASSLGGAGASNEQFF.

The V and J genes are TRBV11-3 and TRBJ2-1, with 9 positions matching TRBD1. The CDR3 covers 15 residues. V was pared by 2 bases and J by 4 bases, with 3 bases of the junction left unmatched. The germline V gene encodes CDR1 SGHNT and CDR2 YENEEA. CDR3 nucleotide sequence: TGTGCCAGCAGCTTACGGACAGGGGCGTACAATGAGCAGTTCTTC. It is translated as CASSLRTGAYNEQFF.

The CDR3 nucleotides read TGTGCCAGCAGCCCCCGACTAGTACTCACCGGGGAGCTGTTTTTT. Its protein product is CASSPRLVLTGELFF. The J gene is TRBJ2-2, the V gene TRBV9; weak D call: TRBD2 (6 bases). The CDR3 is 15 residues long. V was cut by 4 bases and J by 4 bases, with 14 bases left in between. Per the germline V gene, CDR1 is SGDLS and CDR2 is YYNGEE.

A few counts support this clone. The V call is TRBV27, the J call TRBJ1-2, with D perhaps matching TRBD1 (6 bases). V lost 6 bases and J 4 bases, leaving 18 bases between the germline ends. This CDR3 region has 15 residues. Germline values: CDR1 MNHEY, CDR2 SMNVEV (reference sequence). CDR3 DNA sequence: TGTGCCAGCAGCCGTACGATGACAGGATCCTATGGCTACACCTTC. Translated, it gives CASSRTMTGSYGYTF.

The gene calls are TRBV29-1 and TRBJ1-3; perhaps TRBD1 as D (5 bases). This CDR3 is built from 14 residues. The germline CDR1 and CDR2 sequences are SQVTM and ANQGSEA. The V end was cut by 4 bases, the J end by 4 bases, with 14 bases between. CDR3 bases: TGCAGCGTTGCAAGGGGATCATCAGGAAACACCATATATTTT. Its translation: CSVARGSSGNTIYF.

The rearrangement uses TRBV7-9 and TRBJ1-2; no clear D gene. V shed 2 bases and J shed 3 bases, with 13 bases lying between them. CDR1 and CDR2 from the germline V gene are SEHNR and FQNEAQ (reference sequence). The CDR3 covers 15 residues. The CDR3 DNA reads TGTGCCAGCAGCTTAACCCAGTACAGTGACTATGGCTACACCTTC. It specifies CASSLTQYSDYGYTF.

On this clone: Other DNA sequences in this specimen translate into the identical CDR3. V is TRBV29-1 and J is TRBJ2-3; 7 bases agree with TRBD2. The CDR3 loop spans 13 amino acids. V lost 8 bases and J lost 2; bases outside the gene matches: 7. CDR1 is SQVTM, CDR2 ANQGSEA, per germline. CDR3 nucleotides: TGCAGCCCCCGGGACTACATCACAGATACGCAGTATTTT. It translates to CSPRDYITDTQYF.

This clone came up many times. The gene calls are TRBV25-1 and TRBJ1-5; D call uncertain. CDR1 MGHDK and CDR2 SYGVNS come from the germline V gene. The CDR3 runs to 15 residues. With 4 bases removed from V and 7 bases from J, the gap between germline ends came to 17 bases. CDR3 nucleotides: TGTGCCAGCAGTGGTCTAGGGAGCGAATCCCAGCCCCAGCATTTT. This codes for CASSGLGSESQPQHF. The whole variable domain, remainder taken from reference TRBV25-1 and TRBJ1-5, is EADIYQTPRYLVIGTGKKITLECSQTMGHDKMYWYQQDPGMELHLIHYSYGVNSTEKGDLSSESTVSRIRTEHFPLTLESARPSHTSQYLCASSGLGSESQPQHFGDGTRLSIL.

The chain uses TRBV14 and TRBJ2-1, with D possibly TRBD2 on 5 matching bases. The CDR3 loop spans 15 amino acids. Between the trimmed V and J ends, which lost 1 base and 9 bases, there was a span of 16 bases. Germline V lookup: CDR1 SGHDN, CDR2 FVKESK. CDR3 DNA: TGTGCCAGCAGCCAAGTAGGAGGTCTCCGGGGTGAGCAGTTCTTC. Amino acids: CASSQVGGLRGEQFF.

This clone has more than one count but fewer than ten. The V and J genes are TRBV19 and TRBJ1-5; a weak D match, TRBD1 (6 bases). V gave up 8 bases and J gave up 3 bases, with 11 bases separating them. CDR3 length: 13 amino acids. The germline CDR1 and CDR2 sequences are LNHDA and SQIVND (reference sequence). The CDR3 region is CASSDRPNQPQHF. In DNA form, the CDR3 reads TGTGCCAGTTCAGACAGGCCCAATCAGCCCCAGCATTTT.

This clone has a handful of counts. The genes are TRBV19 and TRBJ2-7; 10 bases align to TRBD2. The germline gives CDR1 LNHDA, CDR2 SQIVND (reference sequence). The CDR3 loop spans 13 amino acids. The V gene end was trimmed by 5 bases and the J gene end by 4 bases; junction bases not matched to a gene: 2. CDR3 in DNA: TGTGCCAGTAGTGATAGCGGGAGGTACGAGCAGTACTTC. Translated: CASSDSGRYEQYF.

The sample holds a few counts of this clone. The chain recombines TRBV27 with TRBJ1-2, with 9 positions matching TRBD1. This CDR3 is built from 12 residues. Germline loops: CDR1 MNHEY, CDR2 SMNVEV (reference sequence). V dropped 6 bases and J dropped 8; count of bases not matched to a gene: 4. DNA of the CDR3: TGTGCCAGCAGAACAGGGGGCATCGGCTACACCTTC. Translation: CASRTGGIGYTF.